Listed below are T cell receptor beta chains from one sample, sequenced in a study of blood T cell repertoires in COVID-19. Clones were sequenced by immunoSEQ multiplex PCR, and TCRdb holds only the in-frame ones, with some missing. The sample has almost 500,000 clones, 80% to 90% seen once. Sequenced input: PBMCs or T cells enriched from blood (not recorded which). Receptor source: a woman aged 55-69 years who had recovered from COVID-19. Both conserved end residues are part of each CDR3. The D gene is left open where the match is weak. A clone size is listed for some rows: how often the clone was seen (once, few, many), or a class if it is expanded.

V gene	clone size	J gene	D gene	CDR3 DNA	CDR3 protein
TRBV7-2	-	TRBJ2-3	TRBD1	TGTGCCAGCACGGACAGGAGACGCACAGATACGCAGTATTTT	CASTDRRRTDTQYF
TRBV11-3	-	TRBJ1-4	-	TGTGCCAGCAGACGGGGGGGCCTCGGTGAAAAACTGTTTTTT	CASRRGGLGEKLFF
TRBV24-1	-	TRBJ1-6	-	TGTGCCACCAGTGCGTATTCGGGTTCACCCCTCCACTTT	CATSAYSGSPLHF
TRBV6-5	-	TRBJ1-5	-	TGTGCCAGCAGATCCGGGGGATCCCAGCATTTT	CASRSGGSQHF
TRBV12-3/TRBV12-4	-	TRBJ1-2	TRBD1	TGTGCCAGCAGCCCGGACAGGTACTATGGCTACACCTTC	CASSPDRYYGYTF
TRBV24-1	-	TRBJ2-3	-	TGTGCCACCACCACCGGGGTTGCTAGCCAGTACATCGCAGATACGCAGTATTTT	CATTTGVASQYIADTQYF
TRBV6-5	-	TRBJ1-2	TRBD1	TGTGCCAGCAGTTACCTGGGACAGGCCTATGGCTACACCTTC	CASSYLGQAYGYTF
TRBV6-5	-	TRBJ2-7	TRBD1	TGTGCCAGCAGTTTAATTGGGACAGCCTACGAGCAGTACTTC	CASSLIGTAYEQYF
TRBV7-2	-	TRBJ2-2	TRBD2	TGTGCCAGCAGCTTACGGTCTGGACTAGCGGTTACCGGGGAGCTGTTTTTT	CASSLRSGLAVTGELFF
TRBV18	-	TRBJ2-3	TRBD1	TGTGCCAGCTCACTTCAGACAGGGGGTTCAGATACGCAGTATTTT	CASSLQTGGSDTQYF
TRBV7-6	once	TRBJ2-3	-	TGTGCCAGCAGCCCTACTCCAGGGGGCACAGATACGCAGTATTTT	CASSPTPGGTDTQYF
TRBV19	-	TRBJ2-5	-	TGTGCCAGTAGAGCGGGTGTGGGGGTTTCAGAGACCCAGTACTTC	CASRAGVGVSETQYF
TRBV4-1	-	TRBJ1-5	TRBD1	TGCGCCAGCAGCCGAGGACAGGGGAATCAGCCCCAGCATTTT	CASSRGQGNQPQHF
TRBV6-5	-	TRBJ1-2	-	TGTGCCAGCAGCCCCCCCCAGGGAGGCGGCTACACCTTC	CASSPPQGGGYTF
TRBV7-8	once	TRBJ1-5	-	TGTGCCAGCAGCTTAAGGTTGGGGCAAAATCAGCCCCAGCATTTT	CASSLRLGQNQPQHF
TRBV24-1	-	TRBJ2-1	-	TGTGCCACCAGTGACAGAGGGGGGGGACGACACAATGAGCAGTTCTTC	CATSDRGGGRHNEQFF
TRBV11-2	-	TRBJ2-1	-	TGTGCCAGCAGCTTTGGGGAGGTGTTCTACAATGAGCAGTTCTTC	CASSFGEVFYNEQFF
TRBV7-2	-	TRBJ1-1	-	TGTGCCAGCAGCTTAGCCAGGGGGAACACTGAAGCTTTCTTT	CASSLARGNTEAFF
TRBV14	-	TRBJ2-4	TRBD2	TGTGCCAGCAGCCAAGGGGGACTAGCGGGAATCAAAAACATTCAGTACTTC	CASSQGGLAGIKNIQYF
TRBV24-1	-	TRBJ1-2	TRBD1	TGTGCCACTTCCCCCGCGGGACAGGGGGTCTATGGCTACACCTTC	CATSPAGQGVYGYTF
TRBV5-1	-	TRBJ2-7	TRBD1	TGCGCCAGCAGCCCGGCTACAGGGGGCGCGAGGGGCGAGCAGTACTTC	CASSPATGGARGEQYF
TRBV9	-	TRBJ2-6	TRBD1	TGTGCCAGCAGCGGACTCCCTGGACAGGCTGGGGCCAACGTCCTGACTTTC	CASSGLPGQAGANVLTF
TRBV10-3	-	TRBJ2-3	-	TGTGCCATCTCGGTGGGGGCTCCAGATACGCAGTATTTT	CAISVGAPDTQYF
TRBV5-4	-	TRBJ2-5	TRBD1	TGTGCCAGCAGCCGGACAGGGGCAGAGACCCAGTACTTC	CASSRTGAETQYF
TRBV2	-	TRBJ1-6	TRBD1	TGTGCCAGCAGCGAGAGGGGGCACGATTCACCCCTCCACTTT	CASSERGHDSPLHF
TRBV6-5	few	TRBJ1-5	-	TGTGCCAGCAGCGATACAGGGTCCCAGCCCCAGCATTTT	CASSDTGSQPQHF